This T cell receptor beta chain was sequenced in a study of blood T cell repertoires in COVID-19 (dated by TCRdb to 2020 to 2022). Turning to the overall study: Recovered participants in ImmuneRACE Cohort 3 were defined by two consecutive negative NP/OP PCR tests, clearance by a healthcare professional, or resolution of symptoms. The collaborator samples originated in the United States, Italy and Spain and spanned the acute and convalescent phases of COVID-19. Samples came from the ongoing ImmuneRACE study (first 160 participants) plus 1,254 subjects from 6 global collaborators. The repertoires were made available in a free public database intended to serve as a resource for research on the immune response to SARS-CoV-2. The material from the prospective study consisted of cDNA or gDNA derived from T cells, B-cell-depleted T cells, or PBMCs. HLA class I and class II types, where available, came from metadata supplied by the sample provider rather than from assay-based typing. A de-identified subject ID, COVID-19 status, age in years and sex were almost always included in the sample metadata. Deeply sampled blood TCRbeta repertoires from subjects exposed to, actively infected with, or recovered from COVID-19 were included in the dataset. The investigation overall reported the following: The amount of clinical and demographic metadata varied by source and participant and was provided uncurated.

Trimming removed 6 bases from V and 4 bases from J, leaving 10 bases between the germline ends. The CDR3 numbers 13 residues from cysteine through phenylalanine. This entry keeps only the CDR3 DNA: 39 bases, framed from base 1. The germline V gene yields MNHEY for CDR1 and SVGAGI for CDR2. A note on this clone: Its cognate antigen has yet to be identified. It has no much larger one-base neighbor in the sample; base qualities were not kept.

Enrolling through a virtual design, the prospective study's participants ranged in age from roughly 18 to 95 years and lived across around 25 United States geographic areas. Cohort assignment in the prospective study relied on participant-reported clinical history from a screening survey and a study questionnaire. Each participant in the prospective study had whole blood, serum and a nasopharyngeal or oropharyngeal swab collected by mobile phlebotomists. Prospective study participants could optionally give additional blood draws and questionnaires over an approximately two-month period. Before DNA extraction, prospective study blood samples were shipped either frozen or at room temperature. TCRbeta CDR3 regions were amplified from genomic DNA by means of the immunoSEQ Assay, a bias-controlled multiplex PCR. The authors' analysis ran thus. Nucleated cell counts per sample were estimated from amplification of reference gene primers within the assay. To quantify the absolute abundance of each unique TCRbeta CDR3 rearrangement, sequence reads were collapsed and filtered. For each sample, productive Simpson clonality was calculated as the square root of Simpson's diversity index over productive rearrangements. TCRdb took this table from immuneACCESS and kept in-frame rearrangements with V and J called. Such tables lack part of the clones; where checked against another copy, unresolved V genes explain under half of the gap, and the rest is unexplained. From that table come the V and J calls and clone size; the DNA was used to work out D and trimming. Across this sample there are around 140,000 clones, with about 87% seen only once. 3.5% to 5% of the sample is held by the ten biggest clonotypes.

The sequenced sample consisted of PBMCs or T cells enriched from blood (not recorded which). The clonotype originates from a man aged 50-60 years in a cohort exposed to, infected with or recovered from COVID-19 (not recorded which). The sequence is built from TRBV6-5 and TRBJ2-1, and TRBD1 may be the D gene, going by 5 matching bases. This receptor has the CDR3 CASSRTSYNEQFF. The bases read TGTGCCAGCAGCAGGACATCTTACAATGAGCAGTTCTTC.